The next 20 T cell receptor beta chains were all read from a single sample in a study of cytomegalovirus exposure and HLA in healthy donors. Profiled with immunoSEQ multiplex PCR; TCRdb holds only in-frame clones, not every one. The profile shows roughly 150,000 clones, around 87% of them singletons. Source material: PBMCs. Receptors were obtained from a man aged 18 to 30 in good health and CMV-seropositive.

The rearrangement links TRBV29-1 to TRBJ1-1; a possible D gene is TRBD1 (6 bases). The V end lost 7 bases, the J end lost 0 bases, and 18 bases lay between the germline ends. The germline V gene encodes CDR1 SQVTM and CDR2 ANQGSEA. This CDR3 contains 15 residues. Written as DNA, the CDR3 is TGCAGCGCCTCGACAGGATCTTTTATGAACACTGAAGCTTTCTTT. This translates into CSASTGSFMNTEAFF. Together with reference TRBV29-1 and TRBJ1-1, the CDR3 gives the full variable domain: SAVISQKPSRDICQRGTSLTIQCQVDSQVTMMFWYRQQPGQSLTLIATANQGSEATYESGFVIDKFPISRPNLTFSTLTVSNMSPEDSSIYLCSASTGSFMNTEAFFGQGTRLTVV.

J is TRBJ1-3 and V is TRBV6-1; D gene ambiguous. The CDR3 length is 15 residues. Germline CDR1 is MNHNS and CDR2 is SASEGT. V lost 5 bases and J 0 bases, leaving 11 bases between the germline ends. The CDR3, as DNA: TGTGCCAGCAGTTTCCTGGAGAACTCTGGAAACACCATATATTTT. Amino acids: CASSFLENSGNTIYF.

The chain employs TRBV10-2 and TRBJ2-7; 9 positions agree with TRBD1. The trim removed 6 bases at V and 3 bases at J, leaving 21 bases unmatched. The germline gives CDR1 WSHSY, CDR2 SAAADI. This CDR3 region has 19 residues. The CDR3 loop reads CASRGESLYGQGTGYEQYF. The CDR3 DNA reads as TGCGCCAGCAGGGGGGAAAGCCTATATGGACAGGGGACTGGCTACGAGCAGTACTTC.

The chain has TRBV10-3 and TRBJ2-2, with unresolved D. V lost 2 bases and J lost 6, with 13 bases in between. The length of the CDR3 is 15 residues. CDR1 ENHRY and CDR2 SYGVKD come from the germline V gene. CDR3 protein: CAISEIKNGAGELFF. CDR3 coding DNA: TGTGCCATCAGTGAGATAAAGAATGGAGCCGGGGAGCTGTTTTTT.

To note about this clone: Additional DNA sequences in this sample encode the identical CDR3. This chain links TRBV5-1 with TRBJ2-5, with D perhaps matching TRBD1 (5 bases). Germline V gene sequence: CDR1 SGHRS, CDR2 YFSETQ. The CDR3 length is 14 residues. The V and J ends lost 0 bases and 4 bases respectively, with 10 bases between them. CDR3 in amino acids: CASSLAGRGETQYF. The CDR3 DNA reads TGCGCCAGCAGCTTGGCAGGGCGTGGAGAGACCCAGTACTTC.

The rearrangement links TRBV15 to TRBJ2-4; 7 nucleotides agree with TRBD2. J lost 3 bases, V lost 1 base, and 9 bases had no gene match. Germline-derived CDR1 and CDR2 are LNHNV and YYDKDF (reference sequence). This CDR3 has 17 residues. CDR3 region: CATSRGRGRVGKNIQYF. For the CDR3, the DNA is TGTGCCACCAGCAGAGGGCGGGGGAGGGTCGGCAAAAACATTCAGTACTTC.

V gene TRBV5-7 combines with J gene TRBJ2-7; TRBD2 agrees at 10 bases. TRBV5-7 is an open reading frame whose function is uncertain. Trimming removed 2 bases from V and 6 bases from J; junction bases left unmatched: 5. This CDR3 is 14 amino acids long. In DNA form, the CDR3 reads TGTGCCAGCAGCTTTGTAGCGGGGGGCCTCGAGCAGTACTTC. Protein product: CASSFVAGGLEQYF.

The chain is built from TRBV7-9 and TRBJ2-1, with D uncertain. Germline V gene sequence: CDR1 SEHNR, CDR2 FQNEAQ (reference sequence). V gave up 3 bases and J gave up 4 bases, with 10 bases separating them. The CDR3 covers 14 residues. The CDR3 spells CASSFRGLYNEQFF. CDR3 DNA sequence: TGTGCCAGCAGCTTTCGAGGTCTTTACAATGAGCAGTTCTTC.

The gene calls are TRBV28 and TRBJ1-4; D call uncertain. The germline gives CDR1 MDHEN, CDR2 SYDVKM. The CDR3 spans 14 residues. V was pared by 7 bases and J by 4 bases, with 13 bases between. CDR3 sequence: CASTYLSNNEKLFF. In DNA form, the CDR3 reads TGTGCCAGCACCTACTTATCAAATAATGAAAAACTGTTTTTT.

The CDR3 loop reads CASSLQDRYSYEQYF. CDR3 DNA sequence: TGTGCCAGCAGCTTACAAGACAGGTACTCCTACGAGCAGTACTTC. The chain recombines TRBV7-6 with TRBJ2-7; possibly TRBD1 for D (6 bases). This CDR3 has 15 amino acids. CDR1 SGHVS and CDR2 FNYEAQ come from the germline V gene. The germline V and J ends were trimmed by 2 bases and 0 bases, with 11 bases remaining between them.

The chain combines TRBV2 with TRBJ2-3; tentative D call: TRBD2 (5 bases). The CDR3 consists of 12 residues. V lost 6 bases to trimming and J lost 6 bases, with 10 bases between them. Germline V gene sequence: CDR1 SNHLY, CDR2 FYNNEI. CDR3 amino acids: CASSERRDTQYF. DNA for the CDR3: TGTGCCAGCAGCGAGCGGAGGGATACGCAGTATTTT.

V and J are TRBV2 and TRBJ1-5; weak D call: TRBD1 (6 bases). The CDR3 loop spans 14 amino acids. The V and J ends lost 4 bases and 5 bases respectively, with 12 bases between them. CDR1 SNHLY and CDR2 FYNNEI come from the germline V gene. In nucleotides, the CDR3 is TGTGCCAGCAGTGTTGGGGGGGGCCATCAGCCCCAGCATTTT. It codes for CASSVGGGHQPQHF.

This chain connects TRBV5-1 to TRBJ2-3, with TRBD2 matching 9 bases. V lost 4 bases and J lost 3; bases outside the gene matches: 9. CDR1 and CDR2 from the germline V gene are SGHRS and YFSETQ. The CDR3 loop spans 16 amino acids. The CDR3 DNA sequence: TGCGCCAGCAGCCCAGTAGCGGGAGATAAAACAGATACGCAGTATTTT. Translating gives CASSPVAGDKTDTQYF.

CDR3 protein: CASSRGGVPYGYTF. CDR3 DNA: TGTGCCAGCAGCCGAGGGGGAGTGCCCTATGGCTACACCTTC. The chain recombines TRBV5-6 with TRBJ1-2; a weak D match, TRBD1 (6 bases). The V end lost 4 bases, the J end lost 4 bases, and 14 bases lay between the germline ends. Germline V CDR1 and CDR2: SGHDT, YYEEEE. The CDR3 length is 14 residues.

The genes are TRBV10-2 and TRBJ1-3; D unclear. The CDR3 contains 15 residues. Trimming took off 6 bases at V and 4 bases at J, with 16 bases between the two ends. Per the germline V gene, CDR1 is WSHSY and CDR2 is SAAADI. The CDR3 sequence is CASRQTRDRGNTIYF. The CDR3 DNA is TGCGCCAGCAGGCAGACTCGGGATAGGGGAAACACCATATATTTT.

The rearrangement uses TRBV27 and TRBJ1-1; possible D gene TRBD1, 5 bases. CDR1 is MNHEY and CDR2 is SMNVEV in the germline V gene (reference sequence). Trimming removed 10 bases at V and 1 base at J, with 13 bases between. The CDR3 runs 13 residues. The DNA for the CDR3 is TGTGCCACCGTCGGGAGGGGGAACACTGAAGCTTTCTTT. This gives the protein CATVGRGNTEAFF.

This clone was recorded once. The chain is built from TRBV7-2 and TRBJ1-2; 10 bases match TRBD1. Unmatched junction bases numbered 2, after V lost 1 base and J lost 6 bases. Germline V gene sequence: CDR1 SGHTA, CDR2 FQGNSA. This CDR3 contains 14 residues. The CDR3: CASSLGQGAHGYTF. The CDR3 coding sequence is TGTGCCAGCAGCTTAGGACAGGGGGCGCATGGCTACACCTTC.

This clone was counted only a few times. This rearrangement joins TRBV27 to TRBJ1-2; D ambiguous. V was cut by 4 bases and J by 3 bases, with 9 bases left in between. The germline V gene encodes CDR1 MNHEY and CDR2 SMNVEV (reference sequence). The CDR3 sequence is 13 residues long. Written as DNA, the CDR3 is TGTGCCAGCAGTTCTACCGGGGACTATGGCTACACCTTC. Translation gives CASSSTGDYGYTF.

The rearrangement uses TRBV6-5 and TRBJ1-4; D unclear. Germline lookup yields CDR1 MNHEY and CDR2 SVGAGI. The CDR3 has 14 residues. Trimming removed 2 bases at V and 7 bases at J, with 11 bases between. The CDR3: CASSYGWSSEKLFF. The CDR3 nucleotides are TGTGCCAGCAGTTACGGCTGGAGCAGTGAAAAACTGTTTTTT.

V gene TRBV10-3 combines with J gene TRBJ2-1; 10 bases align to TRBD2. Trimming took 6 bases from V and 7 from J; bases not matched to a gene: 12. This CDR3 comprises 16 residues. Germline V gene sequence: CDR1 ENHRY, CDR2 SYGVKD. This CDR3 is CAIRAKREGRENEQFF. The CDR3 DNA sequence: TGTGCCATCAGGGCAAAGCGGGAGGGTAGGGAGAATGAGCAGTTCTTC.